Described below is a single T cell receptor beta chain sequence and its context. Its antigen is as yet unknown. The record originates from a study of cytomegalovirus exposure and HLA in healthy donors. The PCR was carried out with 60 Vbeta primers and 13 Jbeta primers. Produced via immunoSEQ multiplex PCR; TCRdb's table is partial and in-frame only. The sample includes about 200,000 clones. With 9 bases clipped from V and 7 bases from J, the junction kept 11 bases outside the gene matches. Germline CDR1 SNHLY, CDR2 FYNNEI. The CDR3 extends over 13 amino acids. Whole-study findings and limits: Later analysis identified several of the most significant clusters that appeared linked to common viral pathogens. An Asian-associated ancestry cluster reportedly showed fewer N-insertions than the approximately 600-donor mean in a later analysis.

The chain has TRBV2 and TRBJ2-7, with TRBD2 matching over 8 bases. The sequenced sample was PBMCs. The receptor's source is a man aged 30 to 45 in good health and CMV-seronegative. The CDR3 DNA follows: TGTGCCAGTTCAGCAGCGGGAGAGGGGGAGCAGTACTTC. It is translated as CASSAAGEGEQYF.